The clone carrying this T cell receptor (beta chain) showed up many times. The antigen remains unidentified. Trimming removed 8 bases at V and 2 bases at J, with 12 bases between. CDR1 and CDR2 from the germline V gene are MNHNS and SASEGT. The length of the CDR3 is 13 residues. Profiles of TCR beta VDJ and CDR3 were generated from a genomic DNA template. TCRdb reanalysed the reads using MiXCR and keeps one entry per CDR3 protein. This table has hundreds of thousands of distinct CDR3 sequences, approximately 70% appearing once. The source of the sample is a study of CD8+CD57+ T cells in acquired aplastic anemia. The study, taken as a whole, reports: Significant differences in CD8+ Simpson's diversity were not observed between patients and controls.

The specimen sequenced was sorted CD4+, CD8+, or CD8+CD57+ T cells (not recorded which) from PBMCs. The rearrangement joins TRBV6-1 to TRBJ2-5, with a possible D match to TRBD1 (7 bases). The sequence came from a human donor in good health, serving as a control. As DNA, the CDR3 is TGTGCCAGCCGCCAGGGGGGACAAGAGACCCAGTACTTC. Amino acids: CASRQGGQETQYF.